The 7 T cell receptor beta chains presented below share a single source sample, sequenced in a study of T-cell memory formation after mild COVID-19. TCRdb ran MiXCR on the 5' RACE reads and lists one entry per CDR3 protein. Of more than 25,000 distinct CDR3 sequences listed, approximately 7.4% are singletons. The material sequenced was PBMCs or a T cell subset sorted from them (not recorded which). The receptors were sampled from an adult woman who had mild COVID-19 (a few samples of this study predate the infection). Cell type and time point are not known.

This clonotype was detected only a few times. This chain links TRBV3-1 with TRBJ2-1; tentatively, D is TRBD1 (5 bases). V lost 1 base to trimming and J lost 10 bases, with 11 bases between them. Germline CDR1 is LGHDT and CDR2 is YNNKEL (reference sequence). The CDR3 sequence is 13 residues long. The CDR3 region is CASSQVKGEEQFF. DNA for the CDR3: TGTGCCAGCAGCCAAGTTAAAGGGGAAGAGCAGTTCTTC.

This clonotype has a count of ten or more. The V gene is TRBV6-5, the J gene TRBJ2-3, with 12 positions matching TRBD2. The CDR3 runs 15 residues. V lost 4 bases, J lost 4 bases, and 3 bases stayed unmatched. Germline CDR1 is MNHEY and CDR2 is SVGAGI. CDR3 protein: CASSSLAGGPDTQYF. CDR3 nucleotide sequence: TGTGCCAGCAGTTCTCTAGCGGGAGGGCCAGATACGCAGTATTTT.

This clonotype was counted at least ten times. The V and J genes are TRBV6-6 and TRBJ2-5, with 7 nucleotides matching TRBD2. The ends lost 2 bases at V and 2 bases at J; junction bases unmatched: 5. The CDR3 length is 15 residues. Per germline, CDR1 MNHNY and CDR2 SVGAGI (reference sequence). The CDR3 sequence: CASSYAGTNQETQYF. The CDR3 nucleotides are TGTGCCAGCAGTTACGCCGGGACTAATCAAGAGACCCAGTACTTC.

This clonotype was seen repeatedly, ten times or more. The chain links TRBV5-1 to TRBJ1-2, with D tentatively TRBD1 (5 bases). The germline CDR1 and CDR2 sequences are SGHRS and YFSETQ. V gave up 0 bases and J gave up 8 bases, with 17 bases separating them. This CDR3 comprises 15 residues. The CDR3 loop is CASSLVQGGLRGYTF. CDR3 DNA: TGCGCCAGCAGCTTGGTTCAGGGTGGCCTTAGGGGCTACACCTTC. Full variable domain (remainder filled in from reference TRBV5-1 and TRBJ1-2): KAGVTQTPRYLIKTRGQQVTLSCSPISGHRSVSWYQQTPGQGLQFLFEYFSETQRNKGNFPGRFSGRQFSNSRSEMNVSTLELGDSALYLCASSLVQGGLRGYTFGSGTRLTVV.

This clonotype was recorded many times. The chain is built from TRBV5-1 and TRBJ2-1; 8 bases fit TRBD2. Per the germline V gene, CDR1 is SGHRS and CDR2 is YFSETQ. V was pared by 4 bases and J by 2 bases, with 2 bases of the junction left unmatched. The CDR3 is 14 residues long. CDR3 loop: CASSSGRTYNEQFF. In nucleotides, the CDR3 is TGCGCCAGCAGCAGCGGGAGAACCTACAATGAGCAGTTCTTC.

This chain links TRBV11-3 with TRBJ1-1, with 9 bases that match TRBD1. The CDR3 runs 17 residues. Trimming took 5 bases from V and 1 from J; bases not matched to a gene: 11. Germline CDR1 SGHNT, CDR2 YENEEA. The CDR3 nucleotides read TGTGCCAGCAGCCCCGGGCGGGGACAGGGACCGAACACTGAAGCTTTCTTT. As protein: CASSPGRGQGPNTEAFF.

This clonotype was detected a few times. V and J are TRBV5-4 and TRBJ1-2; 7 bases align to TRBD1. CDR3 length: 13 amino acids. Germline V gene lookup returns CDR1 SGHNT and CDR2 YYREEE (reference sequence). Trimming cost V 3 bases and J 3 bases; bases outside gene matches: 2. CDR3 loop: CASSSTGDYGYTF. Here the CDR3 DNA reads TGTGCCAGCAGCTCAACAGGGGACTATGGCTACACCTTC.